A selection of T cell receptor beta chains follows, all from one sample in a study of T cells in tuberculosis. Some clones are missing from TCRdb's copy, which holds only in-frame ones; the method was immunoSEQ multiplex PCR. This repertoire shows approximately 88,000 clones, roughly 91% found once; its top ten account for approximately 2%. The sample taken for sequencing was CD1b-GMM tetramer-negative cells sorted from PBMCs. The receptors shown here come from an adult woman with latent tuberculosis. Both conserved end residues are part of each CDR3. A D gene is named only where the DNA matches it firmly. Some rows have no size entry. The others give once, few or many, or a class for an expanded clone.

>TRBV2|TRBJ1-2|NA|NA
CASNPRELLGYTF
TGTGCCAGCAATCCCAGGGAACTACTTGGCTACACCTTC
>TRBV6-5|TRBJ1-2|NA|TRBD1
CASLDRAYGYTF
TGTGCCAGCCTCGACAGGGCCTATGGCTACACCTTC
>TRBV6-5|TRBJ2-7|NA|NA
CASSYLGVRDEQYF
TGTGCCAGCAGTTACCTAGGGGTTCGGGACGAGCAGTACTTC
>TRBV9|TRBJ2-2|NA|TRBD2
CASSGTSGRNTGELFF
TGTGCCAGCAGTGGGACTAGCGGGCGGAACACCGGGGAGCTGTTTTTT
>TRBV6-4|TRBJ2-3|NA|NA
CASSDRGLDTDTQYF
TGTGCCAGCAGTGACCGGGGACTTGATACGGATACGCAGTATTTT
>TRBV9|TRBJ1-1|few|NA
CASSVTSNTEAFF
TGTGCCAGCAGCGTTACAAGTAACACTGAAGCTTTCTTT
>TRBV7-9|TRBJ1-4|few|NA
CASSSHGRVEKLFF
TGTGCCAGCAGCTCCCATGGGAGGGTTGAAAAACTGTTTTTT
>TRBV28|TRBJ1-1|NA|TRBD1
CASSLWGDRLNTEAFF
TGTGCCAGCAGTTTATGGGGGGACAGGTTGAACACTGAAGCTTTCTTT
>TRBV9|TRBJ1-1|NA|NA
CASSVDGGLNTEAFF
TGTGCCAGCAGCGTAGACGGGGGGCTGAACACTGAAGCTTTCTTT
>TRBV4-3|TRBJ1-2|NA|TRBD1
CASSRGGNTNYGYTF
TGCGCCAGCAGCCGAGGGGGCAACACCAACTATGGCTACACCTTC
>TRBV6-5|TRBJ1-2|NA|NA
CASRKTDNYGYTF
TGTGCCAGCAGGAAGACAGATAACTATGGCTACACCTTC
>TRBV2|TRBJ2-5|NA|NA
CASGGQNRRTQYF
TGTGCCAGCGGGGGCCAAAACCGTAGGACCCAGTACTTC
>TRBV7-8|TRBJ2-7|NA|TRBD2
CASSPRGGGYEQYF
TGTGCCAGCAGCCCCCGCGGGGGTGGCTACGAGCAGTACTTC
>TRBV28|TRBJ2-3|NA|TRBD1
CATSPGQGAADTQYF
TGTGCCACATCACCGGGACAGGGGGCGGCAGATACGCAGTATTTT
>TRBV19|TRBJ2-5|NA|TRBD1
CASRETGGDGTQYF
TGTGCCAGTAGGGAGACAGGGGGCGACGGGACCCAGTACTTC
>TRBV7-8|TRBJ2-1|NA|NA
CASSSPGGAGDNEQFF
TGTGCCAGCAGCTCTCCTGGGGGGGCGGGTGACAATGAGCAGTTCTTC
>TRBV10-3|TRBJ2-3|NA|TRBD2
CAISESTSVRDTQYF
TGTGCCATCAGTGAGTCGACTAGCGTTCGGGATACGCAGTATTTT
>TRBV25-1|TRBJ2-1|NA|TRBD2
CTSSESPGGSPYNEQFF
TGTACCAGCAGTGAAAGCCCGGGGGGTTCACCCTACAATGAGCAGTTCTTC
>TRBV5-6|TRBJ1-2|NA|TRBD1
CASSLAGTGTGYTF
TGTGCCAGCAGCTTGGCCGGGACAGGGACTGGCTACACCTTC
>TRBV5-1|TRBJ1-1|NA|NA
CASSIQGGDTEAFF
TGCGCCAGCAGCATACAGGGTGGGGACACTGAAGCTTTCTTT
>TRBV9|TRBJ2-1|NA|TRBD2
CASSVAAGGGGSSYNEQFF
TGTGCCAGCAGCGTAGCCGCGGGCGGGGGTGGTTCCTCCTACAATGAGCAGTTCTTC
>TRBV14|TRBJ2-5|NA|NA
CASSRTGNEETQYF
TGTGCCAGCAGCCGTACCGGGAATGAGGAGACCCAGTACTTC
>TRBV6-1|TRBJ2-7|NA|NA
CASSGDGSYEQYF
TGTGCCAGCAGTGGAGACGGGTCCTACGAGCAGTACTTC
>TRBV7-9|TRBJ1-2|NA|NA
CASSLNRANYGYTF
TGTGCCAGCAGCTTAAACCGAGCTAACTATGGCTACACCTTC
>TRBV7-2|TRBJ1-5|NA|NA
CASSLGSGNPVQPQHF
TGTGCCAGCAGCTTAGGTTCAGGCAACCCCGTTCAGCCCCAGCATTTT
>TRBV29-1|TRBJ2-7|NA|NA
CSVEDLRYEQYF
TGCAGCGTTGAAGATTTGCGATACGAGCAGTACTTC
>TRBV4-1|TRBJ2-5|NA|NA
CASSQESRPPKETQYF
TGCGCCAGCAGCCAAGAATCCAGGCCCCCTAAAGAGACCCAGTACTTC
>TRBV25-1|TRBJ1-2|NA|NA
CASSEWGDNYGYTF
TGTGCCAGCAGTGAATGGGGGGACAACTATGGCTACACCTTC
>TRBV4-3|TRBJ1-2|NA|NA
CASSPTLQGYYGYTF
TGCGCCAGCAGCCCCACTCTACAGGGATATTATGGCTACACCTTC
>TRBV5-1|TRBJ2-1|once|NA
CASKLAGKVNEQFF
TGCGCCAGCAAGCTGGCAGGGAAGGTTAATGAGCAGTTCTTC
>TRBV7-2|TRBJ2-2|once|TRBD2
CASSLARVAGLGELFF
TGTGCCAGCAGCTTAGCGAGGGTAGCGGGGCTCGGGGAGCTGTTTTTT
>TRBV2|TRBJ1-1|NA|TRBD1
CASSYRGTEAFF
TGTGCCAGCAGTTACAGGGGAACTGAAGCTTTCTTT
>TRBV19|TRBJ1-2|NA|TRBD1
CASSGQGFGYTF
TGTGCCAGTAGTGGACAGGGTTTTGGCTACACCTTC
>TRBV6-1|TRBJ2-3|NA|TRBD2
CASSEEIAGTTDTQYF
TGTGCCAGCAGTGAAGAAATAGCGGGGACCACAGATACGCAGTATTTT
>TRBV25-1|TRBJ1-5|NA|TRBD1
CASRETGDGQPQHF
TGTGCCAGCAGGGAGACAGGGGATGGTCAGCCCCAGCATTTT
>TRBV27|TRBJ2-7|NA|TRBD2
CASSLLAGVTYEQYF
TGTGCCAGCAGTTTACTGGCGGGGGTGACCTACGAGCAGTACTTC
>TRBV19|TRBJ1-6|once|TRBD1
CASRTERQGEGSPLHF
TGTGCCAGTAGGACCGAACGGCAGGGGGAAGGTTCACCCCTCCACTTT
>TRBV7-9|TRBJ2-2|NA|TRBD2
CASIRLGRGGTGELFF
TGTGCCAGCATCCGGCTCGGGAGGGGCGGGACCGGGGAGCTGTTTTTT
>TRBV18|TRBJ2-1|NA|TRBD2
CASSPAGGLYNEQFF
TGTGCCAGCTCACCGGCGGGGGGGCTCTACAATGAGCAGTTCTTC
>TRBV18|TRBJ2-5|NA|NA
CASSPTRSEYQETQYF
TGTGCCAGCTCACCTACCAGGTCCGAGTACCAAGAGACCCAGTACTTC
>TRBV4-1|TRBJ2-7|NA|NA
CASSPGEIYEQYF
TGCGCCAGCAGCCCCGGAGAGATATACGAGCAGTACTTC
>TRBV19|TRBJ2-5|NA|TRBD1
CASSDGQGGGRAQYF
TGTGCCAGTAGTGATGGACAGGGAGGAGGAAGGGCCCAGTACTTC
>TRBV6-6|TRBJ1-1|NA|NA
CASSYTTETEAFF
TGTGCCAGCAGTTATACCACAGAGACTGAAGCTTTCTTT
>TRBV6-5|TRBJ2-3|NA|TRBD2
CASSYQRGTGTDTQYF
TGTGCCAGCAGTTATCAGCGGGGAACAGGCACAGATACGCAGTATTTT
>TRBV7-9|TRBJ2-1|NA|NA
CASSLIRSSVRPDNEQFF
TGTGCCAGCAGCTTAATCCGGAGCAGTGTCAGACCAGACAATGAGCAGTTCTTC
>TRBV5-6|TRBJ1-3|NA|TRBD1
CASSLKGQRLGNTIYF
TGTGCCAGCAGTCTAAAGGGACAGAGACTGGGAAACACCATATATTTT
>TRBV27|TRBJ2-3|few|NA
CASSLGPDTDTQYF
TGTGCCAGCAGTTTAGGCCCAGACACAGATACGCAGTATTTT
>TRBV11-2|TRBJ2-5|NA|TRBD1
CASSLGIDRGPRETQYF
TGTGCCAGCAGCTTAGGGATTGACAGGGGGCCGCGGGAGACCCAGTACTTC